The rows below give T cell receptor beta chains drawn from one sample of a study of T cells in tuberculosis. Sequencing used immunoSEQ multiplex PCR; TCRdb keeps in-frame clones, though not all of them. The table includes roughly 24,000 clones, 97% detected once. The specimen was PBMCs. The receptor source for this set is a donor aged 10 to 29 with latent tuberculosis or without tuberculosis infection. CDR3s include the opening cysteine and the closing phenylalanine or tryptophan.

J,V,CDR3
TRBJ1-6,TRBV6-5,CASRLAGQGNSPLHF
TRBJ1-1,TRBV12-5,CASGLGAVWNTEVEAEAFF
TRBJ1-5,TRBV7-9,CASSNTRDQPQHF
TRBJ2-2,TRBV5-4,CASTPVEGLTGELFF
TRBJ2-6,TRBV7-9,CAHKQSGANVLTF
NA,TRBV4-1,CASSQHRMVSYEQYF
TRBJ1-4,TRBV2,CASMLRGLPNEKLFF
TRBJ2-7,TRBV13,CASSSYRDRTYEQYF
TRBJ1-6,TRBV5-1,CASSSEGGLWSPLHF
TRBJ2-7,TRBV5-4,CASSLGTGGYEQYF
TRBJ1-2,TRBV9,CASSVPGTGGNYGYTF
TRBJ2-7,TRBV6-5,CASSPGLASHEQYF
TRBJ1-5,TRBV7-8,CASSLAEDMTDLNQPQHF
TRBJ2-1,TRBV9,CASSPPTELNNEQFF
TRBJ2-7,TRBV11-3,CASSLGGDYEQYF
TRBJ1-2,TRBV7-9,CASSREGRANYGYTF
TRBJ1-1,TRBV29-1,CSVVSGGMTEAFF
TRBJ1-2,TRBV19,CASSMIMAGGTGYTF
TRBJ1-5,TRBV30,CAWTLAGIINQPQHF
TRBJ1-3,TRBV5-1,CASSPTGKVSGNTIYF
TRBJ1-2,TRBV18,CASSPKHTRIYGYTF
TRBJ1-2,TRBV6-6,CASSSRQGSYGYTF
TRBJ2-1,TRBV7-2,CASSTGQGAPIFNEQFF
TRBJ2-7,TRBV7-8,CASRFGTSDSYEQYF
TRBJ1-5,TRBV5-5,CASSPGTGGLGNQPQHF
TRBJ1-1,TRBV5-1,CASSLAAGVTNTEAFF
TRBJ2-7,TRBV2,CASLQAGSYEQYF
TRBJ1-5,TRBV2,CASSEQGRWNQPQHF
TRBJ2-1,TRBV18,CASSLGTYNEQFF
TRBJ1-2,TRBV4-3,CASSPPGTASLGYTF
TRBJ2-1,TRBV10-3,CAISGGGREQLFNEQFF
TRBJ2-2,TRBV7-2,CASSSPSWGEDRTGELFF
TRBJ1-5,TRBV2,CASMLSEAQPQHF
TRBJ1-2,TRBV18,CASSSRDTPYGYTF
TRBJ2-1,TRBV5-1,CASSLVGGLTPEQFF
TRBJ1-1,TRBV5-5,CASSSSWGDTEAFF
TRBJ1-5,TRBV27,CASSLSHAVDQPQHF
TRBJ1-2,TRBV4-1,CASSQEGHPYGYTF
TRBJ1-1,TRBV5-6,CASIVWQATEAFF
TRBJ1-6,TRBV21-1,CASSKLGSYNSPLHF
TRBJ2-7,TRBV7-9,CASSSGQAPRGHYEQYF
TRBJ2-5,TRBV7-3,CASSRLGKGETQYF
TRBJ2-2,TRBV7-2,CASSWPGMAGELFF
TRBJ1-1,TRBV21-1,CASSKGKEGTEAFF
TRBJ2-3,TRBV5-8,CASSLHSGYSTDTQYF
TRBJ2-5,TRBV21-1,CASTPPGAGTGLPLAQYF
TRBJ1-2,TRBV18,CASSPDRGYGYTF
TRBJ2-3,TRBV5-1,CASSLGAWGTAGAYRTDTQYF
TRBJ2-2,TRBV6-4,CASSSGSTGELFF
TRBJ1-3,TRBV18,CASSPNRGSGNTIYF
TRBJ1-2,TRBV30,CAWGGNYGYTF
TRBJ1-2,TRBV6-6,CASSWTGVSGYGYTF
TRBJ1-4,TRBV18,CASSRTSGGDEKLFF
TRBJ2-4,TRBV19,CASSKVRDRTLAKNIQYF
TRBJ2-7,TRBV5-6,CASTSGLGEQYF
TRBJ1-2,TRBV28,CASSRTASNYGYTF
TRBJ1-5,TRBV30,CASGTGAFNQPQHF
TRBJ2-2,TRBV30,CAWSEVGQWVGELFF
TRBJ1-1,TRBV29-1,CSVVSYRGGWSTEAFF